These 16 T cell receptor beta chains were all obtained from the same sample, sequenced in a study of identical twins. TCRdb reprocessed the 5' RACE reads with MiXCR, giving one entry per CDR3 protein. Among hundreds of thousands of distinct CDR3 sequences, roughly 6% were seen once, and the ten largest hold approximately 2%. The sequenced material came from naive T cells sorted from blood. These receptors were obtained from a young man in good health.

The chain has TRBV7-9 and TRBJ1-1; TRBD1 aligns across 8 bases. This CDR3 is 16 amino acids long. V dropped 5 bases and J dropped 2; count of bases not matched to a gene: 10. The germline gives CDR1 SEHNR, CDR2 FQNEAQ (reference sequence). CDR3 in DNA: TGTGCCAGCAGCCCACCGACAGGGGCATCTAACACTGAAGCTTTCTTT. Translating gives CASSPPTGASNTEAFF.

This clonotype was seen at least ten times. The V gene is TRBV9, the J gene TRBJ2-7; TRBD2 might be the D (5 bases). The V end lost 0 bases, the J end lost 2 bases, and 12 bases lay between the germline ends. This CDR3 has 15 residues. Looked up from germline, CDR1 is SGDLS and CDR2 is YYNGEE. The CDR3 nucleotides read TGTGCCAGCAGCGTAGGACGAGGGTACGCCTACGAGCAGTACTTC. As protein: CASSVGRGYAYEQYF.

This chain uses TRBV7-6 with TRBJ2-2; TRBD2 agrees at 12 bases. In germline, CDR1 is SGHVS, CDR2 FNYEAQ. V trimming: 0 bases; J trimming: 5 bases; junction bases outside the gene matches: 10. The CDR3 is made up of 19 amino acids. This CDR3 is CASSLALSTSGRWTGELFF. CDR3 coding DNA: TGTGCCAGCAGCTTAGCCCTGTCCACTAGCGGGAGGTGGACCGGGGAGCTGTTTTTT.

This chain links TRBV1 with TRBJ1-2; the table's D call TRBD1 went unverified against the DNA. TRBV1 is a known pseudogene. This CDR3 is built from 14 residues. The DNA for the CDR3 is TGCACCAGCAGCCAAGGGACAGGGTACTATGGCTACACCTTC. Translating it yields CTSSQGTGYYGYTF.

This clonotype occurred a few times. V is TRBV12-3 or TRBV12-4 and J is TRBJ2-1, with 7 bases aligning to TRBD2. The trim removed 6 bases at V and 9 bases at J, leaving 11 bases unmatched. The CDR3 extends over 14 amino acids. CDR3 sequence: CASSRTSFGGEQFF. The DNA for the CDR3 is TGTGCCAGCAGCAGGACTAGTTTTGGGGGTGAGCAGTTCTTC.

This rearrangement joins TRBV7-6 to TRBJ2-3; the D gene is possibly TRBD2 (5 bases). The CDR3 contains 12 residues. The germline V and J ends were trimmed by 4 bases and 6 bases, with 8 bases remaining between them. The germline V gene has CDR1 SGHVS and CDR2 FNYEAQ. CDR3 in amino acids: CASSSGMDTQYF. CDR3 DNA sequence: TGTGCCAGCAGCTCGGGAATGGATACGCAGTATTTT.

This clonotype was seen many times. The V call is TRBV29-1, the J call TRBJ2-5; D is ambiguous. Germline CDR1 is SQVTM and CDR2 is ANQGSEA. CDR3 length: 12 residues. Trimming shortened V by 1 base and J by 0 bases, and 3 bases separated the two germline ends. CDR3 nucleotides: TGCAGCGTTGAAGGCAACCAAGAGACCCAGTACTTC. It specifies CSVEGNQETQYF. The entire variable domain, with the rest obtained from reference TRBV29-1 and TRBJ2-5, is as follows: SAVISQKPSRDICQRGTSLTIQCQVDSQVTMMFWYRQQPGQSLTLIATANQGSEATYESGFVIDKFPISRPNLTFSTLTVSNMSPEDSSIYLCSVEGNQETQYFGPGTRLLVL.

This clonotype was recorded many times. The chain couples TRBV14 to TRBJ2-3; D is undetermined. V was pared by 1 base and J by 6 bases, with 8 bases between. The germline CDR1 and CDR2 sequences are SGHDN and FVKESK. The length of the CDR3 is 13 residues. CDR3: CASSQVTFDTQYF. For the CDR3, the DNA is TGTGCCAGCAGCCAAGTCACGTTCGATACGCAGTATTTT.

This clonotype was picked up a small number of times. The CDR3 region is CATSGTGGQNIQYF. The CDR3, as DNA: TGTGCCACCAGCGGGACCGGGGGCCAAAACATTCAGTACTTC. The chain combines TRBV15 with TRBJ2-4; D may be TRBD1 or TRBD2 (6 bases each). V was pared by 5 bases and J by 5 bases, with 13 bases between. Germline V CDR1 and CDR2: LNHNV, YYDKDF (reference sequence). The CDR3 contains 14 residues.

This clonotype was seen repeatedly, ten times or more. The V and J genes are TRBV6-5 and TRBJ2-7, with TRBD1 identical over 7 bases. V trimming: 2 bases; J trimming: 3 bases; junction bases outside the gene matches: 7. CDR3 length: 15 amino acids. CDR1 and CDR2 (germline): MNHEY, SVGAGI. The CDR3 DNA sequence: TGTGCCAGCAGTTACACCCGGGACAGAAGCTACGAGCAGTACTTC. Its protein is CASSYTRDRSYEQYF.

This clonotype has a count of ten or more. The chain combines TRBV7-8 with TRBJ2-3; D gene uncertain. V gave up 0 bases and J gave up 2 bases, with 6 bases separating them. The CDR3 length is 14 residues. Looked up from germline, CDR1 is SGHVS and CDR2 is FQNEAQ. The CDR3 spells CASSLALHTDTQYF. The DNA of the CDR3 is TGTGCCAGCAGCTTAGCGCTTCACACAGATACGCAGTATTTT.

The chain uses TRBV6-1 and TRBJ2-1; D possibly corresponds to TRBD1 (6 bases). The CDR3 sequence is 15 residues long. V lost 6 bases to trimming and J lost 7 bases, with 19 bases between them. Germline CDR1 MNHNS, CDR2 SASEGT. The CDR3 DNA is TGTGCCAGCAGCCTTGGACAGCTCAAAGGGAATGAGCAGTTCTTC. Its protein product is CASSLGQLKGNEQFF.

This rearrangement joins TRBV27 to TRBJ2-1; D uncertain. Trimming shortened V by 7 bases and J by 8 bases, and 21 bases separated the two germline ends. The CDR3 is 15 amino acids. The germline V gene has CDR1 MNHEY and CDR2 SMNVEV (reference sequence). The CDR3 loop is CASTARVGPPHEQFF. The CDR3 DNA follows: TGTGCCAGCACAGCCCGGGTCGGCCCCCCCCATGAGCAGTTCTTC.

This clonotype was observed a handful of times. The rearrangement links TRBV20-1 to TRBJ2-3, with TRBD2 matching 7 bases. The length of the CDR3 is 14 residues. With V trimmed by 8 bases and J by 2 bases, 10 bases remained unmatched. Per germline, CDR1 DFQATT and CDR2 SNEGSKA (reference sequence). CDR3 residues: CSHRAGGNTDTQYF. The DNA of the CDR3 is TGCAGTCATAGGGCCGGGGGGAACACAGATACGCAGTATTTT.

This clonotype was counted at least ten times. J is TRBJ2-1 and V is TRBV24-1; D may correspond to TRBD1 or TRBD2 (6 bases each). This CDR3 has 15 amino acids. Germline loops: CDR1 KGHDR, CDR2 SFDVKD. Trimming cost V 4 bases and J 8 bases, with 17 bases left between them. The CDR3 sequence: CATSEGGVGMDEQFF. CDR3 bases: TGTGCCACCAGTGAGGGGGGCGTAGGGATGGATGAGCAGTTCTTC.

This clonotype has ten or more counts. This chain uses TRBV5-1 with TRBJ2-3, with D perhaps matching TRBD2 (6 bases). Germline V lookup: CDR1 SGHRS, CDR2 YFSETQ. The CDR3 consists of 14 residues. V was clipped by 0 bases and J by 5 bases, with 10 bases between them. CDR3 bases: TGCGCCAGCAGCTTGGGACTAGTGCAAGATACGCAGTATTTT. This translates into CASSLGLVQDTQYF.